The present T cell receptor beta chain was sequenced within a study of T cells in Graves' hyperthyroidism and ophthalmopathy. About the research overall: Peripheral blood collection took place at initial diagnosis, before any treatment.

CDR3 size: 14 residues. Trimming at V came to 3 bases and at J to 6 bases, leaving 5 bases not matched to a gene. CDR1 is SGHRS and CDR2 is YFSETQ in the germline V gene. Researchers took RNA transcripts and amplified the TCR beta CDR3 regions from them. In the first-round RT-PCR of the TCR CDR3, the HTBI primer set was used. One entry per CDR3 protein, called by TCRdb with MiXCR from the multiplex PCR reads. The sample comprises hundreds of thousands of distinct CDR3 sequences, 13% to 15% of which are singletons, and around 12% rests with the top ten. Ophthalmopathy patients had moderate-to-severe active disease, CAS ≥3, NOSPECS ≥4, and disease duration under 3 months.

The specimen sequenced was blood. This TCR was recovered from a woman in her 50s with Graves' ophthalmopathy. The chain links TRBV5-1 to TRBJ1-4; TRBD1 agrees at 7 bases. Here the CDR3 DNA reads TGCGCCAGCAGCTCGGGGGACAGCGATGAAAAACTGTTTTTT. Translated: CASSSGDSDEKLFF.